The present T cell receptor (beta chain) was sequenced within a study of cytomegalovirus exposure and HLA in healthy donors (TCRdb year 2017). Background for the entire study: According to an earlier analysis of 450 to 650 of the donors, roughly 180 million T cells yielded roughly 110 million unique TCR beta sequences and approximately 300 Gb of sequence data. Typing coverage differed by locus: A, B, C, DRB1 and DQB1 were typed in roughly 629-630 donors, DQA1 in 500 to 550, DPA1 in 600 to 610, and DPB1 in around 490. Around 300 gigabases of sequencing data and approximately 85 million unique TCR sequences were included in an early release covering under 650 HLA-typed donors. Roughly 5 DR-DQ haplotypes were treated as single units for association and clustering because of strong linkage in the cohort. Besides the first cohort of approximately 670 subjects, a separate validation cohort made up of over 95 different subjects was used. The study profiled the T cell repertoires of some 610 subjects by immunosequencing and related them to cytomegalovirus serostatus. Among the roughly 390 genotyped donors, roughly 80% belonged to the genetic ancestry cluster associated with self-reported Caucasian donors. The study was designed to test whether signatures of past pathogen exposure could be identified by cataloging public T cell receptors. On average, roughly 250,000 unique TCR beta nucleotide sequences were sequenced per donor among 300 to 500 genotyped donors of the cohort, with around 19% of those sequences being non-productive. A later genetic analysis took genome-wide SNP genotypes for about 55% of the roughly 670 donors and used that subset as a discovery cohort. A later analysis re-examined previously published TCR beta repertoires from hundreds of donors and added high-resolution HLA genotyping to investigate patterns of TCR occurrence. Rather than drawing on any new phenotypic data, the later analysis identified candidate immune exposures from TCR beta sequences and the way those sequences occurred across donors. HLA typing covered class I and class II loci at four-digit resolution. In an earlier analysis of about 590 of the donors, high-throughput TCR beta sequencing was used to judge whether each TCR beta V gene segment behaved as functional or pseudogenic. To predict cytomegalovirus infection status, the study combined high-throughput TCR immunosequencing, statistical association of individual TCRs with disease status, and machine learning. Donor age, sex, ethnicity and CMV serostatus were collected together with the repertoire data. Every repertoire in the discovery cohort had been generated on one and the same sequencing platform. Results and caveats for the whole study, not just this receptor: In both the original and validation cohorts, the classifier was reported to diagnose cytomegalovirus status with high specificity and sensitivity. In an earlier analysis of about 550 of the donors, most TCR beta V segments were observed in productive rearrangements about 87% or about 30% of the time, broadly matching IMGT annotations. A further reported finding was that TCR beta sequences accurately predicted the HLA-A and HLA-B alleles for most subjects in the first cohort. It was suggested by the authors that the approach could potentially be generalized to other disease states and immunological phenotypes. A cluster of highly shared sequence variants was judged likely to represent a technical artifact of the sequencing pipeline. According to a later analysis, TCR association rates differed among HLA loci, with DRB1 alleles showing the most associated TCRs and HLA-C alleles showing the fewest. In a later analysis, HLA-associated TCR beta chains showed more clonal expansion and lower generation probabilities than non-associated chains that were equally common. CMV serostatus was the only immune exposure information available for the cohort. V-gene and J-gene trimming of TCR beta chains was associated with a missense DCLRE1C variant in a later genetic analysis, and the association was replicated in an independent cohort. A few of the identified cytomegalovirus-associated TCR beta chains were confirmed in vitro to be specific for cytomegalovirus antigens. HLA typing was unavailable for some donors at each locus, so association tests used only the typed subset. Correlated functional status among segregating V segments might be attributable to linkage disequilibrium, but an unknown experimental factor could not be ruled out. Because counts were too low, roughly 18 rarely observed V segments, including chromosome 9 orphons, were left out of the earlier analysis of some 640 of the donors. The study listed approximately 160 TCR beta chains as associated with cytomegalovirus. In a later analysis, some 17,000 TCR beta sequences were associated with specific HLA alleles at a false discovery rate of 0.05. Several of the top co-occurrence clusters appeared to be linked to parvovirus B19, influenza, CMV and Epstein-Barr virus, according to a later analysis. The 87-base-pair reads could not distinguish some IMGT-functional V segments, including TRBV6-2 and TRBV6-3, so those segments were excluded. Most TCR sequences were observed very rarely across donors, whereas some public TCRs were present in many individuals. Only TCR beta chains were sequenced in this cohort, and the absence of alpha or paired-chain data limited detectable features. When HLA alleles, especially DR and DQ, strongly co-occurred, attributing TCR associations to individual alleles was difficult. A later analysis found that most CMV-associated TCR beta chains appeared HLA-restricted, with HLA associations seemingly driven largely by CMV exposure. Sequencing depth was assumed to be roughly uniform across donors in the presence/absence analyses, though that assumption may not hold. A later genetic analysis reported fewer N-insertions in productive TCRs among donors in an Asian-associated ancestry cluster than the roughly 700-donor mean.

With regard to this clone: Its binding antigen is unknown. Per-base quality was not reported, and no clone a single base away is much larger than it.

In total, roughly 670 healthy bone marrow donors made up the cohort. All cohort members were sampled while nominally healthy, although unrecorded immune exposures were likely present. The donor tested CMV seronegative, placing the donor among the 300 to 450 seronegative members of the cohort. A peripheral blood sample was collected from each donor, and TCR beta sequencing was performed on peripheral blood mononuclear cells. The Qiagen DNeasy Blood Extraction Kit was used to extract genomic DNA from the blood cell samples. As encoded in the germline V gene (reference sequence), CDR1 is GTSNPN while CDR2 is SVGIG. For this chain, trimming is 0 bases at the V end and 1 base at the J end, and the number of junction bases without a gene match is 9. Its CDR3 holds 17 amino acids, cysteine through phenylalanine. The entry retains the CDR3 DNA only, 51 bases that are in frame from base 1. The library was prepared using the immunoSEQ multiplex PCR assay. A mixture of 60 forward primers for TCR Vbeta segments and 13 reverse primers for TCR Jbeta segments was used in the multiplex PCR. A multiplex PCR assay on genomic DNA amplified the CDR3 region of rearranged TCR beta genes. Amplified TCR beta libraries were sequenced as 87-base-pair reads on the Illumina HiSeq System. On the authors' methods: A later analysis tallied approximately 87 million unique TCR beta chains across the 700 or so repertoires, and approximately 11 million of those chains were shared by two or more donors. Raw reads were error-corrected and collapsed into unique sequences by a nearest-neighbor algorithm in which closely related sequences were merged to remove PCR and sequencing errors. V, D and J gene segments were assigned by aligning CDR3 sequences to IMGT reference sequences. Each retained sequence needed at least a six-nucleotide match to both a V gene segment and a J gene segment. A rearrangement was called productive if the CDR3 had no stop codons and remained in frame with V and J, and every other rearrangement was called non-productive. CDR3 was defined according to IMGT convention as the region running from the second conserved V-encoded cysteine to the conserved J-encoded phenylalanine. In an earlier analysis of more than 550 of the donors, sequences lacking an unambiguous match to a single V gene segment were excluded. In an earlier analysis of almost 600 of the donors, a V segment was called functional when productive rearrangements were above 56.7%, and segregating when the standard deviation between donors exceeded 5%. A statistical classification framework was built for diagnosing cytomegalovirus status from the catalog of TCR beta chain sequences. V and J gene assignment, in a later analysis, came from comparing TCR nucleotide sequences with IMGT/GENE-DB human TR gene sequences. A later analysis assigned CDR3 sequences and most-parsimonious VDJ recombination scenarios with the TCRdist pipeline. In a later analysis, each TCR beta chain was defined by its CDR3 amino acid sequence together with its V-gene family, and reads lacking a unique V-gene family were excluded. To address suspected cross-contamination and a sequencing artifact, a later analysis removed a few hundred highly shared, low-generation-probability nucleotide sequences. A later analysis calculated a clonal expansion index for each public chain from normalized within-repertoire ranks of inferred template counts. Generation probabilities in a later analysis came from a VDJ recombination model fitted to out-of-frame rearrangements, and those results were checked against IGoR. Hypergeometric tests were used in a later analysis to score TCR-TCR, TCR-HLA and TCR-CMV co-occurrence, with a repertoire-size bias correction applied to the TCR pairs. A later analysis estimated false discovery rates by permuting HLA or CMV assignments 20 times. In a later analysis, co-occurring TCRs were grouped with DBSCAN, and TCRdist sequence similarity was added when clustering was performed within HLA-allele-positive subsets. For co-occurrence clustering, repertoires with fewer than 30,000 or more than 120,000 public chains were excluded, along with roughly 5 repertoires with anomalous nucleotide sharing. Here the immuneACCESS table is served through TCRdb, limited to in-frame sequences with V and J called. Missing clones are a known gap in these copies; in checked studies unresolved V genes cover under half, and the rest lacks a known reason. The DNA gave D and trimming, while V, J and clone size come from that table. The sample records roughly 57,000 clones, approximately 84% of which are singletons. The ten largest clones represent about 3% of the sample.

The chain is made from TRBV30 and TRBJ1-1, with 9 middle bases fitting TRBD1. The sequenced sample consisted of PBMCs. The receptor comes from a man in his forties or fifties in good health and CMV-seronegative. The nucleotides read TGTGCCTGGAGTGTACGTCGTACAGGGGGCAAGAACACTGAAGCTTTCTTT. It codes for CAWSVRRTGGKNTEAFF.